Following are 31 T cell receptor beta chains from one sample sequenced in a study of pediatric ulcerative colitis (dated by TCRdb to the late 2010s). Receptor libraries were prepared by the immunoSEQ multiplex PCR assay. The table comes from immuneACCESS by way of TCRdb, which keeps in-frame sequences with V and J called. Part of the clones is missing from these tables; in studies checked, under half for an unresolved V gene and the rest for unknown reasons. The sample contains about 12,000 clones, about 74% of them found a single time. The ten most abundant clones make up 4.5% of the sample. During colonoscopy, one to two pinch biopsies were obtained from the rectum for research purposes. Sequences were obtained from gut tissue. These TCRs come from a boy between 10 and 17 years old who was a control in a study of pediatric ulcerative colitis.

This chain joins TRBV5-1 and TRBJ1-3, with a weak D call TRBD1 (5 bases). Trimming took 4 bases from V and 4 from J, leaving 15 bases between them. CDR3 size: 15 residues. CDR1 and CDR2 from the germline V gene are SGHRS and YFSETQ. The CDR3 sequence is CASSRDLTAGNTIYF. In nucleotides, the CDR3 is TGCGCCAGCAGCCGCGACCTGACAGCCGGAAACACCATATATTTT. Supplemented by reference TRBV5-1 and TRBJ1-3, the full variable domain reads KAGVTQTPRYLIKTRGQQVTLSCSPISGHRSVSWYQQTPGQGLQFLFEYFSETQRNKGNFPGRFSGRQFSNSRSEMNVSTLELGDSALYLCASSRDLTAGNTIYFGEGSWLTVV.

The CDR3 region is CASSLIPGTGTTEAFF. DNA for the CDR3: TGTGCCAGCAGCTTAATCCCCGGGACAGGGACCACTGAAGCTTTCTTT. V and J are TRBV7-9 and TRBJ1-1, with 9 bases fitting TRBD1. CDR1 and CDR2 from the germline V gene are SEHNR and FQNEAQ (reference sequence). The CDR3 loop spans 16 amino acids. Losses at the gene ends were 2 bases for V and 4 bases for J; bases not matched to a gene: 8.

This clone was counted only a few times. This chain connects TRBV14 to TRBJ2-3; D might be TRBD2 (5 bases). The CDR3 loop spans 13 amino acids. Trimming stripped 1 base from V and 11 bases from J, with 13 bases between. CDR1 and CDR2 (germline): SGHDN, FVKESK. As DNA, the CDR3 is TGTGCCAGCAGCCAAGCGGGATGGATAAGGCAGTATTTT. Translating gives CASSQAGWIRQYF.

The DNA of the CDR3 is TGTGCCAGCAGCGTGGGACTAGCGGGGAGGGGGTACGGTGAGCAGTTCTTC. Its translation: CASSVGLAGRGYGEQFF. The V gene is TRBV9, the J gene TRBJ2-1, with 13 bases matching TRBD2. The CDR3 runs to 17 residues. CDR1 and CDR2 from the germline V gene are SGDLS and YYNGEE. With V trimmed by 2 bases and J by 9 bases, 11 bases remained unmatched.

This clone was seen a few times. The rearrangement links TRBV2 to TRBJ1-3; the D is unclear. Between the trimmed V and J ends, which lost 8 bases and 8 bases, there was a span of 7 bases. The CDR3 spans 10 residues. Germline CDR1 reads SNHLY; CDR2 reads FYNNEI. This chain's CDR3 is CASAEDTIYF. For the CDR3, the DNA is TGTGCCAGCGCAGAAGACACCATATATTTT.

CDR3 loop: CASLPPGGGIVEAFF. CDR3 DNA: TGTGCCAGCCTCCCACCGGGGGGAGGGATTGTTGAAGCTTTCTTT. The J gene is TRBJ1-1, the V gene TRBV18; maybe TRBD1 (5 bases). V lost 8 bases to trimming and J lost 7 bases, with 23 bases between them. Germline CDR1 and CDR2: KGHSH and LQKENI. CDR3 length: 15 residues.

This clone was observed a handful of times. This chain's CDR3 is CSVGTADTEAFF. DNA of the CDR3: TGCAGCGTTGGCACAGCAGACACTGAAGCTTTCTTT. This chain joins TRBV29-1 and TRBJ1-1; no clear D gene. This CDR3 region has 12 residues. V was cut by 4 bases and J by 3 bases, with 9 bases left in between. Looked up from germline, CDR1 is SQVTM and CDR2 is ANQGSEA.

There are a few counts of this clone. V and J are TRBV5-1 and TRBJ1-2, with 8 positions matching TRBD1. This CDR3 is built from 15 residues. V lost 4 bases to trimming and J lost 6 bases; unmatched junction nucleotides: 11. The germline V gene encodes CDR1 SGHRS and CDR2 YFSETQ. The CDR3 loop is CASSTDWTGFNGYTF. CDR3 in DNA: TGCGCCAGCAGCACCGACTGGACAGGGTTTAATGGCTACACCTTC.

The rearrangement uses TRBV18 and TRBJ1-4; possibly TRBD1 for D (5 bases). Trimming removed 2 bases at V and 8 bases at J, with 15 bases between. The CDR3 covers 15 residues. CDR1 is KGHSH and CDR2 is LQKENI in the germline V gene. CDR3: CASSPEFGGEEKLFF. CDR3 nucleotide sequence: TGTGCCAGCTCACCAGAGTTCGGGGGGGAAGAAAAACTGTTTTTT. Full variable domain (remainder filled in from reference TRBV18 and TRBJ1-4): NAGVMQNPRHLVRRRGQEARLRCSPMKGHSHVYWYRQLPEEGLKFMVYLQKENIIDESGMPKERFSAEFPKEGPSILRIQQVVRGDSAAYFCASSPEFGGEEKLFFGSGTQLSVL.

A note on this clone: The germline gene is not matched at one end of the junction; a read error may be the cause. CDR3 sequence (DNA): TGCAGCGTTGTGGGGCTCTCCCACGAGCAGTACTTC. Protein sequence: CSVVGLSHEQYF. This sequence joins TRBV29-1 and TRBJ2-7; weak D call: TRBD1 (5 bases). The germline gives CDR1 SQVTM, CDR2 ANQGSEA. The CDR3 loop spans 12 amino acids.

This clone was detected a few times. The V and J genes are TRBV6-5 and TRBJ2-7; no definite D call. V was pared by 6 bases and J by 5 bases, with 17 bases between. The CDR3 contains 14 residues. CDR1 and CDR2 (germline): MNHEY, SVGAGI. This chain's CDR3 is CASSPDLWNHEQYV. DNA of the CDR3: TGTGCCAGCAGCCCTGACCTGTGGAACCACGAGCAGTACGTC.

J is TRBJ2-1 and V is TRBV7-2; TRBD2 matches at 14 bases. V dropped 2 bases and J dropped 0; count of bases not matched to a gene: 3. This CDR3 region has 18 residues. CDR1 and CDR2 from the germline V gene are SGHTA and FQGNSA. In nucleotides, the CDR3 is TGTGCCAGCAGCTTAAGACTAGCGGGAGGGAGCTCCTACAATGAGCAGTTCTTC. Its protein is CASSLRLAGGSSYNEQFF.

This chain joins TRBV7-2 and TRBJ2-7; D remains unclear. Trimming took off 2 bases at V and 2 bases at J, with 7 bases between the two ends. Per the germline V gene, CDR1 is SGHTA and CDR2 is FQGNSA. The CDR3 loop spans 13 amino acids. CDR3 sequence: CASSLRWAYEQYF. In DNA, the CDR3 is TGTGCCAGCAGCTTAAGGTGGGCCTACGAGCAGTACTTC.

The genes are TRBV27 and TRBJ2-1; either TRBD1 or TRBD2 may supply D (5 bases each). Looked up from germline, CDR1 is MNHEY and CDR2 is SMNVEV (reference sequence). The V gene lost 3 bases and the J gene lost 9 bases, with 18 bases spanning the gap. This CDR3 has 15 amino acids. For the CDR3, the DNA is TGTGCCAGCAGTTTCTCCGGGACCATAAGACGTGAGCAGTTCTTC. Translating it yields CASSFSGTIRREQFF.

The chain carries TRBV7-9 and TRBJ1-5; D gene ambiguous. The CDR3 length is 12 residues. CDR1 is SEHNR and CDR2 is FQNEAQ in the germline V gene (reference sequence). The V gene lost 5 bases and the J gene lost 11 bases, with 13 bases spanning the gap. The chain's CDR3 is CASSPNEGAQHF. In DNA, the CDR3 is TGTGCCAGCAGCCCAAACGAGGGAGCCCAGCATTTT.

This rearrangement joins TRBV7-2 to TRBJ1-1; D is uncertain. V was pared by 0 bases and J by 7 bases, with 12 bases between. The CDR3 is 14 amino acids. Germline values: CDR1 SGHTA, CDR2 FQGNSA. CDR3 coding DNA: TGTGCCAGCAGCTTAGCGTTTGGAGGGTTTGAAGCTTTCTTT. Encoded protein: CASSLAFGGFEAFF.

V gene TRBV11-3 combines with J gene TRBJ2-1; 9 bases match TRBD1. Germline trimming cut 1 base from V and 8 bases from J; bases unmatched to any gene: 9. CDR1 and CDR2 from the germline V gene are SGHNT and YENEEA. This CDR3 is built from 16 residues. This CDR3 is CASSLGDRVESDEQFF. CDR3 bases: TGTGCCAGCAGCTTAGGGGACAGGGTGGAATCCGATGAGCAGTTCTTC. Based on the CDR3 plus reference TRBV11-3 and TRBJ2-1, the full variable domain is EAGVVQSPRYKIIEKKQPVAFWCNPISGHNTLYWYLQNLGQGPELLIRYENEEAVDDSQLPKDRFSAERLKGVDSTLKIQPAELGDSAVYLCASSLGDRVESDEQFFGPGTRLTVL.

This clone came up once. The CDR3 here is CSVGGGASMDTQYF. As DNA, the CDR3 is TGCAGCGTTGGGGGAGGGGCATCGATGGATACGCAGTATTTT. The rearrangement uses TRBV29-1 and TRBJ2-3; 7 bases align to TRBD2. J was trimmed by 6 bases and V by 4 bases; bases with no gene match: 10. Germline assignment: CDR1 SQVTM and CDR2 ANQGSEA. This CDR3 is built from 14 residues.

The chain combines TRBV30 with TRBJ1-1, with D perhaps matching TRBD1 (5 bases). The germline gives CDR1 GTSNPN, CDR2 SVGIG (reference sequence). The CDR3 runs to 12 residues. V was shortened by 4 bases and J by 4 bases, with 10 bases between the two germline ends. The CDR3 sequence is CAWKGTTTEAFF. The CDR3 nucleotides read TGTGCCTGGAAGGGGACTACCACTGAAGCTTTCTTT.

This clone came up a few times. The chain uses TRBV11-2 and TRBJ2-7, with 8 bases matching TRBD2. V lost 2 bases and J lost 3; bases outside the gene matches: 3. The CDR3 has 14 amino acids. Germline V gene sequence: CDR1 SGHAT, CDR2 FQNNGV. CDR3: CASSLREGDYEQYV. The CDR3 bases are TGTGCCAGCAGCTTACGGGAGGGAGACTACGAGCAGTACGTC.

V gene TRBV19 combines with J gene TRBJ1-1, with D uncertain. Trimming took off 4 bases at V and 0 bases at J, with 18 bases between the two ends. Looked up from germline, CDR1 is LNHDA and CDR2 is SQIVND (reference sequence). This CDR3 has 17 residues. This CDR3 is CASSTPRGNRMNTEAFF. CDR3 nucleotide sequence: TGTGCCAGTAGTACACCCCGGGGTAATAGGATGAACACTGAAGCTTTCTTT.

CDR3 DNA sequence: TGTGCCAGCAGTGAAATGGGACTAGCGGACAATGAGCAGTTCTTC. Its protein is CASSEMGLADNEQFF. This chain joins TRBV6-1 and TRBJ2-1; TRBD2 matches at 11 bases. Germline trimming cut 2 bases from V and 5 bases from J; bases unmatched to any gene: 2. CDR1 and CDR2 (germline): MNHNS, SASEGT. CDR3 length: 15 residues.

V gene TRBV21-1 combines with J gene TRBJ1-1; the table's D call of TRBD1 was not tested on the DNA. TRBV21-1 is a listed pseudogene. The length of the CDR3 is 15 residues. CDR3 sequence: CASSKAGTGNTEAFF. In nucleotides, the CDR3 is TGTGCCAGCAGCAAAGCGGGGACAGGGAACACTGAAGCTTTCTTT.

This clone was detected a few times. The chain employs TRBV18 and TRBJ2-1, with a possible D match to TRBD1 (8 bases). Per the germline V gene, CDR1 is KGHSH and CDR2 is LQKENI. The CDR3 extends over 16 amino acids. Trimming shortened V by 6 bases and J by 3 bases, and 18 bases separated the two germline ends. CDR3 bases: TGTGCCAGCTCCAAGGAGGGGGGGACAGGCTACAATGAGCAGTTCTTC. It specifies CASSKEGGTGYNEQFF.

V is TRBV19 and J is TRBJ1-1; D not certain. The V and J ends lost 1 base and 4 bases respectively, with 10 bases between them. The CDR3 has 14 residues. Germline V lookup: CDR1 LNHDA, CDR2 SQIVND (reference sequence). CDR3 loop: CASSIGRTPTEAFF. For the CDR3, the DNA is TGTGCCAGTAGTATAGGAAGGACCCCCACTGAAGCTTTCTTT.

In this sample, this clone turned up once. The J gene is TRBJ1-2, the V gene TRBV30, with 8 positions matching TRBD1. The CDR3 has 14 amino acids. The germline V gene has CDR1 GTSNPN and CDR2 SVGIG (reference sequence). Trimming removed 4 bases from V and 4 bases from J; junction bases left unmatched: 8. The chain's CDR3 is CAWTGGASAYGYTF. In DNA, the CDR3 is TGTGCCTGGACAGGGGGCGCCTCCGCCTATGGCTACACCTTC.

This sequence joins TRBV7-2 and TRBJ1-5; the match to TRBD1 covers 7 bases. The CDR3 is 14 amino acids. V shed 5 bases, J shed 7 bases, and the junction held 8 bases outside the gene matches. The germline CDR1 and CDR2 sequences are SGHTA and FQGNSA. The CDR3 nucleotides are TGTGCCAGCAGCACCAGACAGGGTGGGCAGCCCCAGCATTTT. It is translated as CASSTRQGGQPQHF.

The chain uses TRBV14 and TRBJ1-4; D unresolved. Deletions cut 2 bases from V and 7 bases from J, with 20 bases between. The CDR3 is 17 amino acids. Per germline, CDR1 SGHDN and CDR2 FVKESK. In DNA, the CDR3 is TGTGCCAGCAGCCAAAACCACCCGGGCCAAGGGATTGAAAAACTGTTTTTT. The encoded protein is CASSQNHPGQGIEKLFF.

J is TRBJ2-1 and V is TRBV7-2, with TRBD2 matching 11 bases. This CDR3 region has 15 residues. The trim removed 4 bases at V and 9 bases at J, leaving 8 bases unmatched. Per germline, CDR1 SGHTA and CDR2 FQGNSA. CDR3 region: CASSSTSSGRSEQFF. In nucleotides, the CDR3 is TGTGCCAGCAGCTCAACTTCTAGCGGGAGGAGTGAGCAGTTCTTC.

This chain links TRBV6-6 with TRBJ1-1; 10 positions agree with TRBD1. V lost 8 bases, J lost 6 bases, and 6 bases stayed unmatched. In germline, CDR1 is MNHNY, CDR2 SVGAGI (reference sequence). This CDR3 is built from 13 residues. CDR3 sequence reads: CASRPGQGPEAFF. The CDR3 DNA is TGTGCCAGCCGCCCGGGACAGGGGCCTGAAGCTTTCTTT.

This CDR3 is CASRAPPGSNSNQPQHF. CDR3 bases: TGTGCCAGCAGAGCCCCTCCGGGATCAAATAGCAATCAGCCCCAGCATTTT. V is TRBV21-1 and J is TRBJ1-5. TRBV21-1 is assigned pseudogene status. The CDR3 loop spans 17 amino acids.